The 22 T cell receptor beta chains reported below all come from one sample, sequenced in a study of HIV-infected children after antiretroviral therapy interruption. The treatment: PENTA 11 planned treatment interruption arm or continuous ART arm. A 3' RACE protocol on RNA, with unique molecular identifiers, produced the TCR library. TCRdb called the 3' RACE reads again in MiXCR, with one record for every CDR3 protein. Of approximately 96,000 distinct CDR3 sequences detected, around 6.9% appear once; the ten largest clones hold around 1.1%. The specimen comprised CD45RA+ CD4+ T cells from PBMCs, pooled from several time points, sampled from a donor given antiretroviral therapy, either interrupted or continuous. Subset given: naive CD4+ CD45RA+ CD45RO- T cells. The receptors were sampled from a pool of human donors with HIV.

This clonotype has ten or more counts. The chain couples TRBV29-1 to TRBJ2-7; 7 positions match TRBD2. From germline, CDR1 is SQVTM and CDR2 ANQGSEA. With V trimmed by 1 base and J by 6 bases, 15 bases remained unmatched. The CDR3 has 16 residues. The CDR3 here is CSVEASLFAGESEQYF. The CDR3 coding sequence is TGCAGCGTTGAAGCCTCCCTATTCGCGGGAGAGTCCGAGCAGTACTTC.

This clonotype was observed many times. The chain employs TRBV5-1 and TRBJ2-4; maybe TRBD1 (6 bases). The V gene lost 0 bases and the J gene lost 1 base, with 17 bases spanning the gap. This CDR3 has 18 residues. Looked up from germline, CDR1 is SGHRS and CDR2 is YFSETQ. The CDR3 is CASSLGQVPPGAKNIQYF. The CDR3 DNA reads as TGCGCCAGCAGCTTGGGACAGGTTCCACCTGGGGCCAAAAACATTCAGTACTTC.

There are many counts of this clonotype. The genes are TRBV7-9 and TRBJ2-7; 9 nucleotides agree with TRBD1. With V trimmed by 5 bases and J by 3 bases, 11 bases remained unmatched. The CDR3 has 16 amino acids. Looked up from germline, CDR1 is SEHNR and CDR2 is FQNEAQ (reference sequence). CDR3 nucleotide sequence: TGTGCCAGCAGCCTACGTCCCGGGACAGGGATCTACGAGCAGTACTTC. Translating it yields CASSLRPGTGIYEQYF. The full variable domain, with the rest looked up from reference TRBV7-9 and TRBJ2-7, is DTGVSQNPRHKITKRGQNVTFRCDPISEHNRLYWYRQTLGQGPEFLTYFQNEAQLEKSRLLSDRFSAERPKGSFSTLEIQRTEQGDSAMYLCASSLRPGTGIYEQYFGPGTRLTVT.

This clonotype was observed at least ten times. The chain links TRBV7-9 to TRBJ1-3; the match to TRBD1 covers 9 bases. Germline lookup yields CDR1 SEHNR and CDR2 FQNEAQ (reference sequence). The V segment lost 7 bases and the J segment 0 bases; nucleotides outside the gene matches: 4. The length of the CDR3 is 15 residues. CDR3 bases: TGTGCCAGCACCAAGACAGGGGGCTCTGGAAACACCATATATTTT. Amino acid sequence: CASTKTGGSGNTIYF.

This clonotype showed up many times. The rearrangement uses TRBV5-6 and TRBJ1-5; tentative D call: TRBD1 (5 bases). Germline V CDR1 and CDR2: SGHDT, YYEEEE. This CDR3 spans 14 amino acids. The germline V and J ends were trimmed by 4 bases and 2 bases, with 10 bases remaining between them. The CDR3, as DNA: TGTGCCAGCAGCGCGATAGGGGGCAATCAGCCCCAGCATTTT. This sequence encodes CASSAIGGNQPQHF.

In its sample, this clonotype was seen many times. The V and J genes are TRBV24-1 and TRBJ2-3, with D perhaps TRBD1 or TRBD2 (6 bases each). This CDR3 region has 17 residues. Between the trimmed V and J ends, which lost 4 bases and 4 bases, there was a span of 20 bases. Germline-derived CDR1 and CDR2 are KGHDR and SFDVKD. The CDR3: CATSDRGPGAHSDTQYF. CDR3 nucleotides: TGTGCCACCAGTGACCGAGGTCCGGGGGCTCACTCAGATACGCAGTATTTT.

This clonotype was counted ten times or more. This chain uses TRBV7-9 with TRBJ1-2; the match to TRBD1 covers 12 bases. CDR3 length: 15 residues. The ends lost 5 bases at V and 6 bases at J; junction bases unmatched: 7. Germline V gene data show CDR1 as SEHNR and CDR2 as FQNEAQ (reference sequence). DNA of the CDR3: TGTGCCAGCAGCGTCCGGGACAGGGGGCGAAATGGCTACACCTTC. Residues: CASSVRDRGRNGYTF.

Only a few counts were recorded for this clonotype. CDR3 amino acids: CASSLMSANYEQYF. The CDR3 DNA follows: TGTGCCAGCAGCTTAATGTCCGCTAACTACGAGCAGTACTTC. The J gene is TRBJ2-7, the V gene TRBV13; D unresolved. Germline V gene data show CDR1 as PRHDT and CDR2 as FYEKMQ (reference sequence). Trimming removed 2 bases from V and 3 bases from J, with 11 bases in between. The CDR3 is 14 amino acids.

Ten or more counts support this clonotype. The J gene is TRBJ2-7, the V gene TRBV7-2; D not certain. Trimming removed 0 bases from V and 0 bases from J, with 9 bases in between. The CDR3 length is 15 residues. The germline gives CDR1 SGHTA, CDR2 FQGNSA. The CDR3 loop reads CASSLAPENSYEQYF. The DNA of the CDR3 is TGTGCCAGCAGCTTAGCGCCAGAGAACTCCTACGAGCAGTACTTC.

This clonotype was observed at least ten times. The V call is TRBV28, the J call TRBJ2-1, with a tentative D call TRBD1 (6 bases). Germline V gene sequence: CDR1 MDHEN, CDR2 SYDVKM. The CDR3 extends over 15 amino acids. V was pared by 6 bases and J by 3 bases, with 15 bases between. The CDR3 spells CASSPARGSYNEQFF. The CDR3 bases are TGTGCCAGCAGCCCCGCCAGGGGCAGCTACAATGAGCAGTTCTTC.

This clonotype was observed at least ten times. The CDR3 sequence is CASRQEVGAGEQYF. The CDR3 DNA reads TGTGCCAGCAGGCAAGAGGTTGGCGCCGGCGAGCAGTACTTC. The genes are TRBV12-3 or TRBV12-4 and TRBJ2-7; D is unresolved. Trimming removed 6 bases at V and 6 bases at J, with 18 bases between. The CDR3 has 14 residues.

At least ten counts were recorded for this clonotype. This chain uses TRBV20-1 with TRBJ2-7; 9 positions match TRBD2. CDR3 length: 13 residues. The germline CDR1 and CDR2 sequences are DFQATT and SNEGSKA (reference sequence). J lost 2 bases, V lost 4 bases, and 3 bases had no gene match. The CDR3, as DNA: TGCAGTGCTACCATAGCGGGGGCCTACGAGCAGTACTTC. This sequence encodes CSATIAGAYEQYF.

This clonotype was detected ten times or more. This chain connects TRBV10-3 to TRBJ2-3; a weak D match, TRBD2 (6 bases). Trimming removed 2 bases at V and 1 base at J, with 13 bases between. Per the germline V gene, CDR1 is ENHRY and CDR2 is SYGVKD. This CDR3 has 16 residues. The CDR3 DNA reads TGTGCCATCAGTGAGGGCCTGGGACTGCGCACAGATACGCAGTATTTT. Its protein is CAISEGLGLRTDTQYF.

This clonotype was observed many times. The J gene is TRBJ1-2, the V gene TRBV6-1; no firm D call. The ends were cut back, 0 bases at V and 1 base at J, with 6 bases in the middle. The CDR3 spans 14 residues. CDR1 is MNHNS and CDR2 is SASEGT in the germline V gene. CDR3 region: CASSEAQVNYGYTF. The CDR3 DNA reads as TGTGCCAGCAGTGAAGCCCAGGTTAACTATGGCTACACCTTC.

The CDR3 DNA reads TGCGCCAGCAGCTTGGACGGGGACCACAATGAGCAGTTCTTC. This gives the protein CASSLDGDHNEQFF. V is TRBV5-1 and J is TRBJ2-1; possibly TRBD1 or TRBD2 for D (5 bases each). The CDR3 loop spans 14 amino acids. Between the trimmed V and J ends, which lost 0 bases and 5 bases, there was a span of 9 bases. Germline assignment: CDR1 SGHRS and CDR2 YFSETQ.

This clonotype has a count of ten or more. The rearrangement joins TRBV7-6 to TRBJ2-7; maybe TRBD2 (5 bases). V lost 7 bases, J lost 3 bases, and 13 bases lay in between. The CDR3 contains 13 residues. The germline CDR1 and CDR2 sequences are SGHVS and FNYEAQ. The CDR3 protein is CASTLAAGYEQYF. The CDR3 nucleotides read TGTGCCAGCACCCTGGCGGCGGGCTACGAGCAGTACTTC. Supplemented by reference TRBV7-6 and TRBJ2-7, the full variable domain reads GAGVSQSPRYKVTKRGQDVALRCDPISGHVSLYWYRQALGQGPEFLTYFNYEAQQDKSGLPNDRFSAERPEGSISTLTIQRTEQRDSAMYRCASTLAAGYEQYFGPGTRLTVT.

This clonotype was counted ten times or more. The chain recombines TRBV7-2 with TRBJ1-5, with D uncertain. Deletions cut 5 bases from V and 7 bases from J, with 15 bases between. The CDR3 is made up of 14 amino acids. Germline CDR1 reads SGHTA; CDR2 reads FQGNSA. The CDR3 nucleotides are TGTGCCAGCAGCCAAACTCTTAAGCAACAGCCCCAGCATTTT. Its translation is CASSQTLKQQPQHF.

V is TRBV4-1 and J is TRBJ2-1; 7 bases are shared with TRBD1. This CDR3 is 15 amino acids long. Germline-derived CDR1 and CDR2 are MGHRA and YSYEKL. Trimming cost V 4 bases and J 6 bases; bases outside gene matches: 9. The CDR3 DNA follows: TGCGCCAGCAGCCTGCGAACCAGACAGGGCAATGAGCAGTTCTTC. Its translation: CASSLRTRQGNEQFF.

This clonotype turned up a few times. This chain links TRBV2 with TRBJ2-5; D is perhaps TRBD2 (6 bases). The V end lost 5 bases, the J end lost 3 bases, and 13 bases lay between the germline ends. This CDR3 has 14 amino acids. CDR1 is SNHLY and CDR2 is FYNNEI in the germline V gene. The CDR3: CASSIGTREETQYF. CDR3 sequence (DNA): TGTGCCAGCAGTATTGGGACTCGGGAAGAGACCCAGTACTTC.

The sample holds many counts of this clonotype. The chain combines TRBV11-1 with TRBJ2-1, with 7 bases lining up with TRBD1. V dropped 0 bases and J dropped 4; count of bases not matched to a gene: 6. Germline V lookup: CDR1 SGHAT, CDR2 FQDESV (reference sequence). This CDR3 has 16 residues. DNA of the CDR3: TGTGCCAGCAGCTTAGCGCGAGGGGGCAAATACAATGAGCAGTTCTTC. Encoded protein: CASSLARGGKYNEQFF.

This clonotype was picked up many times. For the CDR3, the DNA is TGTGCCAGCAGTATCTTCGGGACTACGCGCTTCAAAAACATTCAGTACTTC. This codes for CASSIFGTTRFKNIQYF. The V gene is TRBV6-4, the J gene TRBJ2-4; 7 positions agree with TRBD2. The germline gives CDR1 MRHNA, CDR2 SNTAGT. The CDR3 loop spans 17 amino acids. The V gene end was trimmed by 5 bases and the J gene end by 3 bases; junction bases not matched to a gene: 13.

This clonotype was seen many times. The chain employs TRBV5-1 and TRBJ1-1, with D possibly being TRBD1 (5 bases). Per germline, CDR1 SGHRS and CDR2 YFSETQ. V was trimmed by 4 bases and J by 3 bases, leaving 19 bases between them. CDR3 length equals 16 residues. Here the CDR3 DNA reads TGCGCCAGCAGCCCCAGGACGAGGGGAAGGGACACTGAAGCTTTCTTT. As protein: CASSPRTRGRDTEAFF.